These 30 T cell receptor beta chains originate from one sample sequenced in a study. TCRdb fed the 5' RACE reads into MiXCR, producing one record per CDR3 protein. The table has around 37,000 distinct CDR3 sequences, less than 35% seen once. The sample was memory CD4+ T cells sorted from a lymph node. The subset here: memory CD4+ T cells, CD4+CD45RO+CD25-. The receptors here all came from a female donor with breast cancer.

Concerning this clonotype itself: This may be a read error: a much more frequent sequence differs by one nucleotide. The rearrangement uses TRBV5-1 and TRBJ2-5; TRBD2 matches at 7 bases. Germline CDR1 and CDR2: SGHRS and YFSETQ. The CDR3 extends over 14 amino acids. The CDR3 loop reads CTSSPRRREETQYF. CDR3 nucleotides: TGCACCAGCAGCCCGCGTAGGCGGGAGGAGACCCAGTACTTC.

The gene calls are TRBV21-1 and TRBJ1-1; TRBD1 is the table's D call, not checked against the DNA. TRBV21-1 represents a pseudogene. This CDR3 has 16 amino acids. The CDR3 DNA sequence: TGTGCCAGCAGCAAAGGTGTTGGACAGGACAACACTGAAGCTTTCTTT. Protein product: CASSKGVGQDNTEAFF.

This clonotype was seen more than once but under ten times. The V and J genes are TRBV5-1 and TRBJ2-1; D perhaps matches TRBD2 (6 bases). Germline V CDR1 and CDR2: SGHRS, YFSETQ. CDR3 length equals 14 residues. V lost 1 base and J 9 bases, leaving 14 bases between the germline ends. The chain's CDR3 is CASSLNLVGGEQFF. CDR3 DNA sequence: TGCGCCAGCAGCTTGAACTTGGTGGGAGGTGAGCAGTTCTTC.

This clonotype has just one count. V usage is TRBV7-8 and J usage is TRBJ2-1; 11 bases are a match to TRBD2. Germline trimming cut 6 bases from V and 8 bases from J; bases unmatched to any gene: 9. From germline, CDR1 is SGHVS and CDR2 FQNEAQ. The CDR3 is 15 residues long. CDR3 in DNA: TGTGCCAGCAGTCCTAGCGGGGGGCCTAGGGATGAGCAGTTCTTC. Translated, it gives CASSPSGGPRDEQFF. The variable domain in full, completed from reference TRBV7-8 and TRBJ2-1, reads GAGVSQSPRYKVAKRGQDVALRCDPISGHVSLFWYQQALGQGPEFLTYFQNEAQLDKSGLPSDRFFAERPEGSVSTLKIQRTQQEDSAVYLCASSPSGGPRDEQFFGPGTRLTVL.

The rearrangement joins TRBV2 to TRBJ2-5, with D possibly TRBD1 on 6 matching bases. V was cut by 7 bases and J by 7 bases, with 10 bases left in between. Germline loops: CDR1 SNHLY, CDR2 FYNNEI. This CDR3 spans 11 amino acids. CDR3 protein: CASIAQGTQYF. In DNA, the CDR3 is TGTGCCAGCATCGCACAGGGGACCCAGTACTTC.

There are many counts of this clonotype. The gene calls are TRBV5-4 and TRBJ2-7, with D hard to call. Germline V gene lookup returns CDR1 SGHNT and CDR2 YYREEE (reference sequence). Trimming took off 4 bases at V and 1 base at J, with 12 bases between the two ends. CDR3 length: 14 residues. The CDR3 region is CASSRIPNSYEQYF. CDR3 nucleotides: TGTGCCAGCAGCCGCATCCCAAATTCCTACGAGCAGTACTTC. Looking up the rest from reference TRBV5-4 and TRBJ2-7 gives the full variable domain: ETGVTQSPTHLIKTRGQQVTLRCSSQSGHNTVSWYQQALGQGPQFIFQYYREEENGRGNFPPRFSGLQFPNYSSELNVNALELDDSALYLCASSRIPNSYEQYFGPGTRLTVT.

This clonotype was observed many times. The V and J genes are TRBV20-1 and TRBJ2-7, with 11 bases matching TRBD1. This CDR3 is 14 amino acids long. V shed 5 bases and J 2 bases; nucleotides not matched to a gene: 5. CDR1 and CDR2 (germline): DFQATT, SNEGSKA (reference sequence). CDR3 nucleotide sequence: TGCAGTGCTCCCAGGGGACAGGGGGCCTACGAGCAGTACTTC. Its protein is CSAPRGQGAYEQYF.

This sequence joins TRBV15 and TRBJ1-1; no clear D. Germline CDR1 LNHNV, CDR2 YYDKDF (reference sequence). V gave up 0 bases and J gave up 4 bases, with 12 bases separating them. The CDR3 extends over 15 amino acids. Written as DNA, the CDR3 is TGTGCCACCAGCAGAGATCTTGAGGTTTTCACTGAAGCTTTCTTT. Protein sequence: CATSRDLEVFTEAFF.

The rearrangement joins TRBV20-1 to TRBJ2-1; no clear D. Germline V CDR1 and CDR2: DFQATT, SNEGSKA (reference sequence). V was shortened by 5 bases and J by 0 bases, with 8 bases between the two germline ends. The CDR3 has 13 amino acids. The CDR3 protein is CSASPSSYNEQFF. The DNA for the CDR3 is TGCAGTGCTTCCCCGAGCTCCTACAATGAGCAGTTCTTC.

The chain recombines TRBV5-1 with TRBJ2-1, with a weak D call TRBD2 (5 bases). Between the trimmed V and J ends, which lost 5 bases and 0 bases, there was a span of 12 bases. Germline V gene sequence: CDR1 SGHRS, CDR2 YFSETQ. The CDR3 has 15 residues. This CDR3 is CASRLSGRSYNEQFF. The CDR3 DNA reads as TGCGCCAGCAGACTGAGCGGACGCTCCTACAATGAGCAGTTCTTC. Variable domain in full (rest from reference TRBV5-1 and TRBJ2-1): KAGVTQTPRYLIKTRGQQVTLSCSPISGHRSVSWYQQTPGQGLQFLFEYFSETQRNKGNFPGRFSGRQFSNSRSEMNVSTLELGDSALYLCASRLSGRSYNEQFFGPGTRLTVL.

This chain joins TRBV27 and TRBJ1-1, with TRBD1 identical over 7 bases. V was clipped by 4 bases and J by 1 base; unmatched bases: 3. CDR3 size: 14 residues. In germline, CDR1 is MNHEY, CDR2 SMNVEV (reference sequence). The CDR3 loop is CASSSRDRNTEAFF. As DNA, the CDR3 is TGTGCCAGCAGTTCTCGGGACAGGAACACTGAAGCTTTCTTT.

The gene calls are TRBV5-1 and TRBJ2-5; 12 bases line up with TRBD1. This CDR3 spans 14 amino acids. Germline CDR1 is SGHRS and CDR2 is YFSETQ. V gave up 4 bases and J gave up 4 bases; unmatched junction bases: 2. The CDR3 region has the DNA TGCGCCAGCAGCCCGGGACAGGGGGCAGAGACCCAGTACTTC. Protein product: CASSPGQGAETQYF.

The rearrangement links TRBV7-2 to TRBJ2-7, with D possibly being TRBD2 (5 bases). The V and J ends lost 1 base and 2 bases respectively, with 6 bases between them. CDR3 length equals 13 residues. Germline values: CDR1 SGHTA, CDR2 FQGNSA. The CDR3 is CASSLGGPYEQYF. For the CDR3, the DNA is TGTGCCAGCAGCTTAGGCGGGCCCTACGAGCAGTACTTC.

The table lists this clonotype with a few counts. The chain employs TRBV7-9 and TRBJ1-1; unclear D gene. Germline lookup yields CDR1 SEHNR and CDR2 FQNEAQ (reference sequence). The V and J ends lost 6 bases and 1 base respectively, with 12 bases between them. This CDR3 contains 14 residues. The CDR3 sequence is CASSPISGNTEAFF. The CDR3 DNA sequence: TGTGCCAGCAGTCCCATATCCGGGAACACTGAAGCTTTCTTT.

Remarks on this clonotype: The junction departs from germline at one end; a sequencing error may be responsible. This chain links TRBV4-1 with TRBJ2-7; 9 bases line up with TRBD2. CDR1 and CDR2 (germline): MGHRA, YSYEKL. CDR3 length: 14 residues. This CDR3 reads CASSTRTSDYERYF. The CDR3 DNA is TGCGCCAGCAGCACCCGGACTAGCGACTACGAGCGGTACTTC.

This clonotype rates as medium-sized. The chain links TRBV7-9 to TRBJ1-2, with D uncertain. The germline V gene has CDR1 SEHNR and CDR2 FQNEAQ (reference sequence). Trimming removed 1 base from V and 1 base from J, with 10 bases in between. The CDR3 runs 15 residues. The CDR3 sequence is CASSLGFNVNYGYTF. The CDR3 coding sequence is TGTGCCAGCAGCTTAGGGTTTAACGTTAACTATGGCTACACCTTC.

This clonotype was seen a handful of times. The chain carries TRBV20-1 and TRBJ2-7, with TRBD2 matching over 10 bases. V was pared by 5 bases and J by 1 base, with 8 bases of the junction left unmatched. Germline V gene lookup returns CDR1 DFQATT and CDR2 SNEGSKA (reference sequence). This CDR3 contains 15 residues. The CDR3 nucleotides read TGCAGTGCTCTCGATCCGGGACTAGCGTCCTACGAGCAGTACTTC. Amino acid sequence: CSALDPGLASYEQYF.

This clonotype has only a few counts. The V and J genes are TRBV20-1 and TRBJ1-5; D ambiguous. This CDR3 comprises 16 residues. With 1 base removed from V and 0 bases from J, the gap between germline ends came to 13 bases. Looked up from germline, CDR1 is DFQATT and CDR2 is SNEGSKA (reference sequence). CDR3: CSARAKDQYSNQPQHF. CDR3 coding DNA: TGCAGTGCTAGAGCCAAGGACCAGTATAGCAATCAGCCCCAGCATTTT.

This clonotype was seen ten or more times. The chain joins TRBV5-4 to TRBJ2-6, with a tentative D call TRBD2 (7 bases). Germline V gene sequence: CDR1 SGHNT, CDR2 YYREEE (reference sequence). Trimming stripped 0 bases from V and 4 bases from J, with 14 bases between. The CDR3 sequence is 17 residues long. The chain's CDR3 is CASSLVGGGFGANVLTF. CDR3 in DNA: TGTGCCAGCAGCTTGGTGGGAGGGGGTTTCGGGGCCAACGTCCTGACTTTC.

CDR3 nucleotides: TGTGCCAGCAGCCCGGGACTATACCCCTACAATGAGCAGTTCTTC. It encodes CASSPGLYPYNEQFF. This rearrangement joins TRBV12-3 or TRBV12-4 to TRBJ2-1, with 7 positions matching TRBD2. This CDR3 comprises 15 residues. V dropped 6 bases and J dropped 2; count of bases not matched to a gene: 7.

Only a few counts were recorded for this clonotype. This chain joins TRBV27 and TRBJ1-1; no clear D. This CDR3 is built from 13 residues. The V gene lost 5 bases and the J gene lost 7 bases, with 14 bases spanning the gap. Germline V gene sequence: CDR1 MNHEY, CDR2 SMNVEV (reference sequence). CDR3 loop: CASSLDRRNEAFF. The CDR3 DNA reads TGTGCCAGCAGTCTCGATCGGAGAAATGAAGCTTTCTTT.

This clonotype was recorded a few times. J is TRBJ1-2 and V is TRBV12-3 or TRBV12-4; D is possibly TRBD1 (6 bases). V lost 6 bases, J lost 4 bases, and 12 bases lay in between. This CDR3 comprises 13 residues. The CDR3 sequence: CASRSGGGYGYTF. Here the CDR3 DNA reads TGTGCCAGCAGATCAGGAGGGGGCTATGGCTACACCTTC.

The rearrangement links TRBV12-3 or TRBV12-4 to TRBJ1-3; D gene ambiguous. V was cut by 7 bases and J by 6 bases, with 10 bases left in between. The CDR3 consists of 12 residues. The CDR3 here is CASKPLANTIYF. The CDR3 nucleotides read TGTGCCAGCAAACCGCTGGCAAACACCATATATTTT.

This clonotype was observed a handful of times. The chain recombines TRBV28 with TRBJ2-1, with 8 positions matching TRBD2. This CDR3 is 16 amino acids long. The germline V gene encodes CDR1 MDHEN and CDR2 SYDVKM. V shed 2 bases and J 2 bases; nucleotides not matched to a gene: 5. CDR3 in amino acids: CASSLVAGGPYNEQFF. In DNA, the CDR3 is TGTGCCAGCAGTTTAGTTGCGGGGGGCCCCTACAATGAGCAGTTCTTC.

This clonotype showed up just once. The rearrangement uses TRBV7-2 and TRBJ2-7, with TRBD2 matching 14 bases. This CDR3 comprises 16 residues. V shed 5 bases and J 6 bases; nucleotides not matched to a gene: 9. CDR1 SGHTA and CDR2 FQGNSA come from the germline V gene. CDR3 residues: CASSPWTSGRTLEQYF. Here the CDR3 DNA reads TGTGCCAGCAGCCCGTGGACTAGCGGGAGGACCCTCGAGCAGTACTTC.

The rearrangement links TRBV27 to TRBJ2-1; D is unclear. The V gene's germline CDR1 is MNHEY and CDR2 SMNVEV (reference sequence). The CDR3 length is 16 residues. V was shortened by 5 bases and J by 3 bases, with 17 bases between the two germline ends. This CDR3 is CASSPRAGVFYNEQFF. The DNA of the CDR3 is TGTGCCAGCAGTCCCCGGGCAGGCGTTTTCTACAATGAGCAGTTCTTC.

The genes are TRBV4-2 and TRBJ1-6; no firm D call. CDR1 is LGHNA, CDR2 YNFKEQ, per germline. The CDR3 covers 16 residues. The ends were cut back, 4 bases at V and 11 bases at J, with 21 bases in the middle. This chain's CDR3 is CASSRKMETWRAPLHF. The CDR3 DNA reads as TGTGCCAGCAGCCGAAAAATGGAGACCTGGCGGGCACCCCTCCACTTT.

In the case of this clonotype: One end of the junction is discordant with germline, which a read error may explain. The chain couples TRBV12-3 or TRBV12-4 to TRBJ1-6; TRBD1 is a possible D gene (5 bases). CDR3 length equals 12 residues. Here the CDR3 reads CASGGSNSPLYF. The CDR3, as DNA: TGTGCCAGCGGGGGATCTAATTCACCCCTCTACTTT.

This clonotype was observed at least ten times. The V gene is TRBV6-1, the J gene TRBJ1-2; D not resolved. This CDR3 comprises 12 residues. The V end lost 2 bases, the J end lost 8 bases, and 9 bases lay between the germline ends. Germline V gene lookup returns CDR1 MNHNS and CDR2 SASEGT. The CDR3 DNA follows: TGTGCCAGCAGTGAACACGGGTTCGGCTACACCTTC. Amino acid sequence: CASSEHGFGYTF.

The chain uses TRBV11-3 and TRBJ1-5; maybe TRBD1 (5 bases). This CDR3 has 15 amino acids. Germline CDR1 and CDR2: SGHNT and YENEEA. V shed 1 base and J shed 4 bases, with 11 bases lying between them. The CDR3 loop is CASSLAGTNNQPQHF. The CDR3 DNA reads TGTGCCAGCAGCTTAGCAGGGACCAATAATCAGCCCCAGCATTTT. The whole variable domain, remainder taken from reference TRBV11-3 and TRBJ1-5, is EAGVVQSPRYKIIEKKQPVAFWCNPISGHNTLYWYLQNLGQGPELLIRYENEEAVDDSQLPKDRFSAERLKGVDSTLKIQPAELGDSAVYLCASSLAGTNNQPQHFGDGTRLSIL.